This TCR beta chain came from a study of cytomegalovirus exposure and HLA in healthy donors. Study details: Earlier results showed 90 million to 120 million unique TCR beta sequences derived from roughly 200 million T cells. General observations from the study: Rates of TCR association differed by HLA locus in a later analysis, with DRB1 highest and HLA-C lowest. In an earlier analysis, about 87% or about 30%: the productive usage of most TCR beta V segments. Compared with the approximately 670-donor mean, an Asian-associated ancestry cluster reportedly had fewer N-insertions, according to a later analysis.

The V and J ends lost 7 bases and 6 bases, in that order; junction bases with no gene match: 16. CDR3 length: 17 residues. CDR1 is MDHEN, CDR2 SYDVKM, per germline. Regarding this clone: Its antigen is still unknown.

It was with 60 Vbeta and 13 Jbeta primers that the PCR ran. This table comes from immunoSEQ multiplex PCR, and its TCRdb copy is limited to in-frame clones, with some not included. The profile covers about 110,000 clones, with roughly four fifths appearing a single time and around a fifth taken by the ten largest. J is TRBJ2-1 and V is TRBV28, with 9 bases matching TRBD2. Material: PBMCs. The receptor was derived from a man in his thirties or forties in good health and CMV-seropositive. CDR3 sequence: CASTRAGGLNWRNEQFF. CDR3 nucleotides: TGTGCCAGCACTAGGGCGGGGGGGCTTAATTGGCGCAATGAGCAGTTCTTC. Looking up the rest from reference TRBV28 and TRBJ2-1 gives the full variable domain: DVKVTQSSRYLVKRTGEKVFLECVQDMDHENMFWYRQDPGLGLRLIYFSYDVKMKEKGDIPEGYSVSREKKERFSLILESASTNQTSMYLCASTRAGGLNWRNEQFFGPGTRLTVL.